The entry that follows covers one T cell receptor (beta chain) sequence. No antigen is known for it. The PCR contained 60 Vbeta and 13 Jbeta primers. Method: immunoSEQ multiplex PCR; TCRdb's copy keeps in-frame clones and lacks some. This table has approximately 150,000 clones, roughly 85% appearing once. The data were obtained in a study of cytomegalovirus exposure and HLA in healthy donors. Broader study findings: Diagnosis of cytomegalovirus status made by the classifier reportedly showed high specificity and sensitivity.

The receptor was derived from a male donor in good health and CMV-seronegative. The sequenced sample consisted of PBMCs.

This chain's CDR3 is CASSGWDRGHEQYF. The CDR3 nucleotides read TGTGCCAGCAGCGGATGGGACAGGGGCCACGAGCAGTACTTC. The chain joins TRBV9 to TRBJ2-7; TRBD1 aligns across 10 bases. The CDR3 consists of 14 residues. Per germline, CDR1 SGDLS and CDR2 YYNGEE. The V segment lost 3 bases and the J segment 5 bases; nucleotides outside the gene matches: 5.